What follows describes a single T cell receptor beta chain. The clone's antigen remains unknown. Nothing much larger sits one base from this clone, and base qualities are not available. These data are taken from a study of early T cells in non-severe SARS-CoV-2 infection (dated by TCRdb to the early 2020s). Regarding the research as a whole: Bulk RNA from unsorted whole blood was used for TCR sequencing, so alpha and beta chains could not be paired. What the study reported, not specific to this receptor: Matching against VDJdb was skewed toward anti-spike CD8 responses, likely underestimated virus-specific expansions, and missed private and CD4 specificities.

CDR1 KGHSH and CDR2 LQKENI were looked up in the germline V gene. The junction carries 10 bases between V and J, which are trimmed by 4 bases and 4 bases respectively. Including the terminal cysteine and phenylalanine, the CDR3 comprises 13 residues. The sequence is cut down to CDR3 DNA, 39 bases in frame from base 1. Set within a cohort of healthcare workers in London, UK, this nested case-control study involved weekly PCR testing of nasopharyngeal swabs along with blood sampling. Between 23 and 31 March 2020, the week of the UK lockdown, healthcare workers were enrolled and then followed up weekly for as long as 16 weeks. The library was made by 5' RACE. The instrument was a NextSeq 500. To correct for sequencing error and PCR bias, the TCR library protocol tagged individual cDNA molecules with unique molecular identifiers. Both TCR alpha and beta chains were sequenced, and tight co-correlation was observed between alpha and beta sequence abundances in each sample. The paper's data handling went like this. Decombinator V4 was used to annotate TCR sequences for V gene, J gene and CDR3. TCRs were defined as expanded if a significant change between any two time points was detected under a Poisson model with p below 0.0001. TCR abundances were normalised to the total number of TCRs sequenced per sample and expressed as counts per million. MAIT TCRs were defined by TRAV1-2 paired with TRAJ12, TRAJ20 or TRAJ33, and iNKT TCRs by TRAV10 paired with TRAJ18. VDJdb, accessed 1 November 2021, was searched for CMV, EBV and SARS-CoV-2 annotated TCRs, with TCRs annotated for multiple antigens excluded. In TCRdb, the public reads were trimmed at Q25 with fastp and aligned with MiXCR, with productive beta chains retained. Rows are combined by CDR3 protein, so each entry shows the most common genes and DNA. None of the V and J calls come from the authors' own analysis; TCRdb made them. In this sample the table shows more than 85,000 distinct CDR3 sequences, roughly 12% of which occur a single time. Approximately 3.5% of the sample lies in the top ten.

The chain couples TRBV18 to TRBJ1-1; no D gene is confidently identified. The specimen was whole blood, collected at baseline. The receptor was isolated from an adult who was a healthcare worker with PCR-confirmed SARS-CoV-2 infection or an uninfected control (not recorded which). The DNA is TGTGCCAGCTCACAAGGTCTAAGCACTGAAGCTTTCTTT. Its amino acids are CASSQGLSTEAFF. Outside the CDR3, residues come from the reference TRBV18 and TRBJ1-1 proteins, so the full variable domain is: NAGVMQNPRHLVRRRGQEARLRCSPMKGHSHVYWYRQLPEEGLKFMVYLQKENIIDESGMPKERFSAEFPKEGPSILRIQQVVRGDSAAYFCASSQGLSTEAFFGQGTRLTVV.